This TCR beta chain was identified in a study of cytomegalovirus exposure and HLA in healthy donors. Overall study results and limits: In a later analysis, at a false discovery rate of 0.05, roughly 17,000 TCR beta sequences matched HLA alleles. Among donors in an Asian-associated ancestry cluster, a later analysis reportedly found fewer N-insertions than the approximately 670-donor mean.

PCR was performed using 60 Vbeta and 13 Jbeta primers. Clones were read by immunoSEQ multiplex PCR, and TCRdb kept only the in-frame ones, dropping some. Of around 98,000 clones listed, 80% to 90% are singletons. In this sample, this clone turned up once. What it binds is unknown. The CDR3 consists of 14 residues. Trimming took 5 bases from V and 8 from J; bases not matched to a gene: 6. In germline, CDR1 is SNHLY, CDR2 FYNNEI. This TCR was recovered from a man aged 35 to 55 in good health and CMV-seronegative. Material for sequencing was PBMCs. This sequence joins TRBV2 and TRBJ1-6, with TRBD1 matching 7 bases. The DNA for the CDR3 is TGTGCCAGCAGTATCGGGACAGAATATTCACCCCTCCACTTT. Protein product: CASSIGTEYSPLHF.